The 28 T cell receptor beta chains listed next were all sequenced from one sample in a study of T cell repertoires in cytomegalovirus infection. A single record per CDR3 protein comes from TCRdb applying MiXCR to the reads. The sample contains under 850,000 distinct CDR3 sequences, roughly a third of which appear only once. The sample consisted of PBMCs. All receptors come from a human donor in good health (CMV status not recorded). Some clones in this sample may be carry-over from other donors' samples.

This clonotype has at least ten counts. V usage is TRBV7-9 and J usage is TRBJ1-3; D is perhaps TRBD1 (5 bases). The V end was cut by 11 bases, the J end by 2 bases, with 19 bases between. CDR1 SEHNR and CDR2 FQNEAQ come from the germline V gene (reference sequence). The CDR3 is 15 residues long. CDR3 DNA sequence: TGTGCCGACGAGCCGGGGCAGTCAACTGGAAACACCATATATTTT. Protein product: CADEPGQSTGNTIYF.

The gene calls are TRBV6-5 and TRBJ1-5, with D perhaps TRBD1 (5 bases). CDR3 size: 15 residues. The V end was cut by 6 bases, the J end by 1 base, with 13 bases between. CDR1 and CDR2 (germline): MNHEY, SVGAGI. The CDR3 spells CASRAKGPSNQPQHF. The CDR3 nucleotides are TGTGCCAGCAGAGCAAAGGGGCCGAGCAATCAGCCCCAGCATTTT.

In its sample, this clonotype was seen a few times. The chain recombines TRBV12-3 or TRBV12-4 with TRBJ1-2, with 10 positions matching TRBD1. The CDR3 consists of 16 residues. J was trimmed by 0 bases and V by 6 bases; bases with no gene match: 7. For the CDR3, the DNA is TGTGCCAGCAGATCCGGGACAGGGGCGACTAACTATGGCTACACCTTC. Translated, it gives CASRSGTGATNYGYTF.

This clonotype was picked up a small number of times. The CDR3 protein is CASSARGEGRGSPLHF. CDR3 nucleotides: TGTGCCAGCAGCGCACGAGGAGAGGGGCGGGGGTCACCCCTCCACTTT. The J gene is TRBJ1-6, the V gene TRBV11-2; possible D gene TRBD1, 5 bases. The CDR3 runs 16 residues. Trimming removed 5 bases at V and 10 bases at J, with 21 bases between. Germline assignment: CDR1 SGHAT and CDR2 FQNNGV.

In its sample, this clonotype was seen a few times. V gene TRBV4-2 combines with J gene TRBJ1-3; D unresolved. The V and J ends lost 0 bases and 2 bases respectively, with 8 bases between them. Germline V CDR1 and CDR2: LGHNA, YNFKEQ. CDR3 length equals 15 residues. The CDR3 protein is CASSQEIAPGNTIYF. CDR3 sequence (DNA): TGTGCCAGCAGCCAAGAAATCGCGCCTGGAAACACCATATATTTT.

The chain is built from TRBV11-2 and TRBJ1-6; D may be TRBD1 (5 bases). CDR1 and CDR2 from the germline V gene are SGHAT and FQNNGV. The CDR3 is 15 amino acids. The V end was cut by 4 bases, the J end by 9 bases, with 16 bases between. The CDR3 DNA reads TGTGCCAGCAGCTCGGGGTTACAGGTGACTTCACCCCTCCACTTT. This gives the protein CASSSGLQVTSPLHF.

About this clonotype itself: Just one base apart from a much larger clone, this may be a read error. The CDR3 spells CASNLGTGFGTEAFF. Here the CDR3 DNA reads TGTGCCAGCAACCTAGGTACAGGGTTCGGGACTGAAGCTTTCTTT. The chain has TRBV7-9 and TRBJ1-1; TRBD1 is a possible D gene (6 bases). Germline V gene sequence: CDR1 SEHNR, CDR2 FQNEAQ (reference sequence). CDR3 length equals 15 residues. Trimming shortened V by 7 bases and J by 5 bases, and 20 bases separated the two germline ends.

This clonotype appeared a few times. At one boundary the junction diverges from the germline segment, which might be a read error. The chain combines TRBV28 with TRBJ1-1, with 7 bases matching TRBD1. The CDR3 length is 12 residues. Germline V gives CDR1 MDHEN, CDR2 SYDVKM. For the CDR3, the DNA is TGTGCCAGCCCTCCTCGACAGGGCCCGGTTATCTTT. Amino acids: CASPPRQGPVIF.

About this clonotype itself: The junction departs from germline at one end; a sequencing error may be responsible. The CDR3 DNA is TGTGCCAGCAGCTTAGAGACAGGGGGAATCAATGGGCAGTTCTTC. Translating gives CASSLETGGINGQFF. The chain links TRBV7-9 to TRBJ2-1, with 9 bases lining up with TRBD1. Germline V gives CDR1 SEHNR, CDR2 FQNEAQ (reference sequence). The CDR3 length is 15 residues.

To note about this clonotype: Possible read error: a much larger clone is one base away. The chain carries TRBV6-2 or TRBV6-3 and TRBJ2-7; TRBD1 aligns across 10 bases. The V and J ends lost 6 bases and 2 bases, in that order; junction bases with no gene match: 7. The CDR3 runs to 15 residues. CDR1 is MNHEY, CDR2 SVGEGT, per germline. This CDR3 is CASSKPGQGPYEQYF. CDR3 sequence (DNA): TGTGCCAGCAGCAAGCCGGGACAGGGGCCCTACGAGCAGTACTTC.

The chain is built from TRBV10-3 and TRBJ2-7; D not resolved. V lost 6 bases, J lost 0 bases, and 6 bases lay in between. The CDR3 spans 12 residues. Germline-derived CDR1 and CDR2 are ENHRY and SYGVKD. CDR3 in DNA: TGTGCCATCAGCACGAGCTCCTACGAGCAGTACTTC. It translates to CAISTSSYEQYF.

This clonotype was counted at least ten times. CDR3 protein: CASSRQEGGYGYTF. DNA for the CDR3: TGCGCCAGCAGCCGACAGGAGGGCGGCTATGGCTACACCTTC. The chain has TRBV4-1 and TRBJ1-2; a possible D gene is TRBD1 (6 bases). Per the germline V gene, CDR1 is MGHRA and CDR2 is YSYEKL. This CDR3 spans 14 amino acids. Trimming removed 4 bases at V and 4 bases at J, with 13 bases between.

CDR3 protein: CASSSGGLAEYTGELFF. In DNA, the CDR3 is TGTGCCAGCAGCTCAGGGGGACTAGCGGAATACACCGGGGAGCTGTTTTTT. J is TRBJ2-2 and V is TRBV9; 11 nucleotides match TRBD2. Germline V CDR1 and CDR2: SGDLS, YYNGEE. J gave up 3 bases and V 4 bases, and 8 bases lay outside the gene matches. This CDR3 comprises 17 residues. The whole variable domain, remainder taken from reference TRBV9 and TRBJ2-2, is DSGVTQTPKHLITATGQRVTLRCSPRSGDLSVYWYQQSLDQGLQFLIQYYNGEERAKGNILERFSAQQFPDLHSELNLSSLELGDSALYFCASSSGGLAEYTGELFFGEGSRLTVL.

CDR3 DNA: TGCGCCAGCTTCGAGGGGACAGGGAACACTGAAGCTTTCTTT. Translating gives CASFEGTGNTEAFF. This chain uses TRBV5-1 with TRBJ1-1, with 8 bases matching TRBD1. From germline, CDR1 is SGHRS and CDR2 YFSETQ. The CDR3 spans 14 residues. The trim removed 7 bases at V and 1 base at J, leaving 6 bases unmatched.

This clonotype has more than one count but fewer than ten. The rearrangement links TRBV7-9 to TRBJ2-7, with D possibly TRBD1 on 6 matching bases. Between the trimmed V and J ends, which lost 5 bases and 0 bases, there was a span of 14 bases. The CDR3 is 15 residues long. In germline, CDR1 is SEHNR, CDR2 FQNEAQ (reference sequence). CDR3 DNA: TGTGCCAGCAGCCAAGACAGGACGAGCTCCTACGAGCAGTACTTC. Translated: CASSQDRTSSYEQYF.

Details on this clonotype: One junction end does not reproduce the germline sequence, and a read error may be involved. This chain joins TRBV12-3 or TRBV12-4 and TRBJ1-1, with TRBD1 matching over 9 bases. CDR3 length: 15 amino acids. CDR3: CASSPKDRGSPEDFF. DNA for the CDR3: TGTGCCAGCAGTCCCAAGGACAGGGGTAGCCCTGAAGATTTCTTT.

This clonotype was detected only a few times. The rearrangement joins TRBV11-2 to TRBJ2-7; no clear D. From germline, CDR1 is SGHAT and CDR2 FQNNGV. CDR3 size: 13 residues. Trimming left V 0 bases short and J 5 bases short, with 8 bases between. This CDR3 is CASSLDPSNEQYF. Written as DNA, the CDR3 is TGTGCCAGCAGCTTAGACCCGTCCAACGAGCAGTACTTC.

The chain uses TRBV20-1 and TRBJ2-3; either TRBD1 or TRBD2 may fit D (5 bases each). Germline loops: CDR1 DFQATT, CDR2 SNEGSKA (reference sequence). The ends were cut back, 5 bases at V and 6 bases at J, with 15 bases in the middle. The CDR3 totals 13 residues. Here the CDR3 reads CSAEGDPLDTQYF. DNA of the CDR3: TGCAGTGCTGAAGGGGACCCCTTGGATACGCAGTATTTT.

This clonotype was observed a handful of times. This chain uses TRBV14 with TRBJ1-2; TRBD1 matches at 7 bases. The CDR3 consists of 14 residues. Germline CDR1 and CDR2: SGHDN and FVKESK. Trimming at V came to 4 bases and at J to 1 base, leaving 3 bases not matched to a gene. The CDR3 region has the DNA TGTGCCAGCAGCCCCAGGGACAGTAACTATGGCTACACCTTC. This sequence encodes CASSPRDSNYGYTF.

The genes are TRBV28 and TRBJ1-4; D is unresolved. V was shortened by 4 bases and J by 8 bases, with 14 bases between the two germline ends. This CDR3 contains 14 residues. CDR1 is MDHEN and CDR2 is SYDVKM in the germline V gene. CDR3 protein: CASSSEGLGEKLFF. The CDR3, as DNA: TGTGCCAGCAGTTCCGAGGGCTTGGGGGAAAAACTGTTTTTT.

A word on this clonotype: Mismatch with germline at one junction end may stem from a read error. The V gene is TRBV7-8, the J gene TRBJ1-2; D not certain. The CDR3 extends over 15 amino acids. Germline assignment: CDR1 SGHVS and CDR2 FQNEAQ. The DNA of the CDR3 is TGTGTCAGCTGCTTGTTCCTTTTCTCGAACTATGGCTACACCTTC. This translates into CVSCLFLFSNYGYTF. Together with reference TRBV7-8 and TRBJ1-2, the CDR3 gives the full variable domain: GAGVSQSPRYKVAKRGQDVALRCDPISGHVSLFWYQQALGQGPEFLTYFQNEAQLDKSGLPSDRFFAERPEGSVSTLKIQRTQQEDSAVYLCVSCLFLFSNYGYTFGSGTRLTVV.

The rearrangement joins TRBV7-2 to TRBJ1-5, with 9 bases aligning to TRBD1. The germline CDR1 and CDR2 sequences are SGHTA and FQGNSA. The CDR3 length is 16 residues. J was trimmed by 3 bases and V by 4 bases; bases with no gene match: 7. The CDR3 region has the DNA TGTGCCAGCAGCTCAAGGGGGGACAGGGTCAATCAGCCCCAGCATTTT. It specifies CASSSRGDRVNQPQHF.

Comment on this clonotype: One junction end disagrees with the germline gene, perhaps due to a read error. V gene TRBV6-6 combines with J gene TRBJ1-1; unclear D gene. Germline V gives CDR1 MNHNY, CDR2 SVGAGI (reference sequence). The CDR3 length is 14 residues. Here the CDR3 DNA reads TGTGACAGCAGTTACTGGGATTCGAACACTGAAGCTTTCTTT. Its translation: CDSSYWDSNTEAFF.

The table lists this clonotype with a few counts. The CDR3 bases are TGTGCCACCAGTGATTCTGGAGAAGAGACCCAGTACTTC. Translation: CATSDSGEETQYF. This sequence joins TRBV24-1 and TRBJ2-5; no reliable D call. Trimming pared 2 bases from V and 3 bases from J, leaving 6 bases between. The CDR3 is 13 amino acids. Germline values: CDR1 KGHDR, CDR2 SFDVKD.

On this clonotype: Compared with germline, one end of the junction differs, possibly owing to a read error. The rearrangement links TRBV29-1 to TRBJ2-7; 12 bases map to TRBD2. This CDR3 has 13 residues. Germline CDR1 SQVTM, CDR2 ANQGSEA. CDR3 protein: CSVQRTSGDVKFF. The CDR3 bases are TGCAGCGTTCAAAGGACTAGCGGGGACGTTAAGTTCTTC.

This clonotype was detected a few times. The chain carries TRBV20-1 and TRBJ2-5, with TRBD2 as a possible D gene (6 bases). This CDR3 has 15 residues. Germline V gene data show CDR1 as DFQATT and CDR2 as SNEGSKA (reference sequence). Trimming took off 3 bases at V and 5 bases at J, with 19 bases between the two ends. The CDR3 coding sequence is TGCAGTGCTAGGATGTTTGCGGGGCCTAGGGAGACCCAGTACTTC. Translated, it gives CSARMFAGPRETQYF.

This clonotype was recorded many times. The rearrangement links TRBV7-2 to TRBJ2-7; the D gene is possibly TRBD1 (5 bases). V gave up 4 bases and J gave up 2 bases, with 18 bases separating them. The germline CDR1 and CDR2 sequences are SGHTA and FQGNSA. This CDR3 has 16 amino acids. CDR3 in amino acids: CASSSGQGTQTYEQYF. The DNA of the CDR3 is TGTGCCAGCAGCTCAGGTCAGGGTACACAGACCTACGAGCAGTACTTC.

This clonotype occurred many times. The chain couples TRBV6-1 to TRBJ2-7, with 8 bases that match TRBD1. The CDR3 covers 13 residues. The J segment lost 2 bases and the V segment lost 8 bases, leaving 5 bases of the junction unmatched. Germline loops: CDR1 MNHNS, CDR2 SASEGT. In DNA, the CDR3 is TGTGCCAGCGGAAGACAGGGGCCCTACGAGCAGTACTTC. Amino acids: CASGRQGPYEQYF.